This record concerns one T cell receptor (beta chain) sequence. What it binds is not known. Time point meaning: cycle 4 day 1 (C4D1), after 6 weeks of nivolumab. Relapse was seen in all patients after autologous stem cell transplantation, and brentuximab vedotin exposure was variable. Germline CDR1 reads SGHTA; CDR2 reads FQGNSA. CDR3 length: 16 residues. V shed 4 bases, J shed 3 bases, and the junction held 7 bases outside the gene matches. Produced via immunoSEQ multiplex PCR; TCRdb's table is partial and in-frame only. The data hold roughly 50,000 clones, with around 90% observed a single time. This record belongs to a study of PD-1 blockade in classical Hodgkin lymphoma. Study overall: Nivolumab dosed at 3 mg/kg went to patients intravenously every 2 weeks.

Notes on the study in general: Some patients began nivolumab under 1 year after ASCT. These patients were excluded from later analyses. Complete responders' baseline diversity resembled that of newly diagnosed patients. At C4D1, TCR diversity had climbed significantly for CD4+ cells, though not for CD8+ cells.

This TCR came from a human donor with classical Hodgkin lymphoma. J is TRBJ2-7 and V is TRBV7-2; 12 bases are a match to TRBD2. Here the sequenced sample was peripheral blood mononuclear cells (PBMCs), taken before the fourth cycle of nivolumab. CDR3 sequence reads: CASSSLLAGGLYEQYF. CDR3 nucleotides: TGTGCCAGCAGCTCCCTACTAGCGGGAGGTCTCTACGAGCAGTACTTC.